This T cell receptor beta chain was observed in a study of cytomegalovirus exposure and HLA in healthy donors. Study-level findings and limits: In vitro, three CMV-associated chains proved specific for CMV antigens. Investigators reported 150 to 200 TCR beta chains as tied to cytomegalovirus.

Germline V gene lookup returns CDR1 PRHDT and CDR2 FYEKMQ (reference sequence). Germline trimming cut 1 base from V and 7 bases from J; bases unmatched to any gene: 5. This CDR3 spans 14 amino acids. About this clone: The antigen remains undetermined.

The PCR made use of 60 Vbeta and 13 Jbeta primers. Assay: immunoSEQ multiplex PCR; the TCRdb copy retains only in-frame clones and omits some. The sample has more than 150,000 clones, approximately 85% seen once; the top ten hold about 0.78%. The sample comprised PBMCs. The V call is TRBV13, the J call TRBJ1-2; TRBD1 agrees at 8 bases. The TCR was taken from a woman aged 18-35 years in good health and CMV-seronegative. CDR3 in DNA: TGTGCCAGCAGCTTAGCTGGACAGGGCCCTGGCTACACCTTC. Protein: CASSLAGQGPGYTF.